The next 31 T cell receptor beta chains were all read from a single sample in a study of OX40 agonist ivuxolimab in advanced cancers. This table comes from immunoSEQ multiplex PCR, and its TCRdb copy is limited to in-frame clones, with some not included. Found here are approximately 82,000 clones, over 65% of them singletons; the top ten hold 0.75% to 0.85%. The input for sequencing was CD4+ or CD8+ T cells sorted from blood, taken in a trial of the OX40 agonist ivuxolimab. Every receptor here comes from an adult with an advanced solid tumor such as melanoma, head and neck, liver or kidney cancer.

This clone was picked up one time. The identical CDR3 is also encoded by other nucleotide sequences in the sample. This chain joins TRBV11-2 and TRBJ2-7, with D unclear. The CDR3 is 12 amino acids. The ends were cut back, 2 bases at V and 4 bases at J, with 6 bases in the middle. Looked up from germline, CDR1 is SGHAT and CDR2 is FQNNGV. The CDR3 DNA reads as TGTGCCAGCAGCTTATCTGGGTACGAGCAGTACTTC. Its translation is CASSLSGYEQYF.

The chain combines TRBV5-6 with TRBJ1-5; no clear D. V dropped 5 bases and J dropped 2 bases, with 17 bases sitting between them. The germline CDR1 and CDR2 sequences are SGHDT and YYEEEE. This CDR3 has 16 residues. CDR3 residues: CASSFGPHRGNQPQHF. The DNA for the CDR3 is TGTGCCAGCAGTTTTGGACCTCACCGCGGCAATCAGCCCCAGCATTTT.

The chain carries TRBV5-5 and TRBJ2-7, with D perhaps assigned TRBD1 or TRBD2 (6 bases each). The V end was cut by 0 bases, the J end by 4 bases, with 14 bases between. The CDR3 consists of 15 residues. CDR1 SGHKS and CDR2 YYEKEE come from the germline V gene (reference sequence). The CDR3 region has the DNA TGTGCCAGCAGCTTGGGTGCAGGGGAGGCATACGAGCAGTACTTC. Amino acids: CASSLGAGEAYEQYF.

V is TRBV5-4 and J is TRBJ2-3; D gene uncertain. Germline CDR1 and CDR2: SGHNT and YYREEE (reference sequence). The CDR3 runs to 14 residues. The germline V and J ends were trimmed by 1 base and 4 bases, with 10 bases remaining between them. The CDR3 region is CASSLSTFSDTQYF. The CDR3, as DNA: TGTGCCAGCAGCTTGTCGACTTTTTCAGATACGCAGTATTTT.

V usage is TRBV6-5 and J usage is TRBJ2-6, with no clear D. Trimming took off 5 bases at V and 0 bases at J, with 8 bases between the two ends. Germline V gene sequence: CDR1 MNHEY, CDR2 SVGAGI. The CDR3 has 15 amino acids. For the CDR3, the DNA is TGTGCCAGCAGTCCACTTCACTCTGGGGCCAACGTCCTGACTTTC. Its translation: CASSPLHSGANVLTF.

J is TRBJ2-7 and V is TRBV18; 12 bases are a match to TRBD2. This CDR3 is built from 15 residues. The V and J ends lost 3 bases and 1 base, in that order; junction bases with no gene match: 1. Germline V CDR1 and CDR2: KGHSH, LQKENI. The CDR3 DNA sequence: TGTGCCAGCTCACCCACTAGCGGGGGGTCCTACGAGCAGTACTTC. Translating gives CASSPTSGGSYEQYF.

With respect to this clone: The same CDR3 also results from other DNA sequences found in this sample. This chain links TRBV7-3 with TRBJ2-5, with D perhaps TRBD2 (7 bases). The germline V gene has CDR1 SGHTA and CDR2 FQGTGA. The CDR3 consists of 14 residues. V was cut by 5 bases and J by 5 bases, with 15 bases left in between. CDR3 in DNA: TGTGCCAGCAGCCCTTCGGGGGGCCGGGAGACCCAGTACTTC. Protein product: CASSPSGGRETQYF.

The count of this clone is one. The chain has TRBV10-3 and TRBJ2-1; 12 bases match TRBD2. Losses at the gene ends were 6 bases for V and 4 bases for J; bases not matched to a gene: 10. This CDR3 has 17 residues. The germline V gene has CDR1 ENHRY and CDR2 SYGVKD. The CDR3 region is CAISGRSGTSGYNEQFF. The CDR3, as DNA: TGTGCCATCAGCGGACGATCCGGGACTAGCGGGTACAATGAGCAGTTCTTC.

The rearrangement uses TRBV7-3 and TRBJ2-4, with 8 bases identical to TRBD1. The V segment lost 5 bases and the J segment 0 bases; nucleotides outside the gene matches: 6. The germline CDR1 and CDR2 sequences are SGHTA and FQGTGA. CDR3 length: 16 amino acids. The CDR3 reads CASSLGTGEAKNIQYF. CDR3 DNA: TGTGCCAGCAGCCTAGGGACAGGCGAAGCCAAAAACATTCAGTACTTC.

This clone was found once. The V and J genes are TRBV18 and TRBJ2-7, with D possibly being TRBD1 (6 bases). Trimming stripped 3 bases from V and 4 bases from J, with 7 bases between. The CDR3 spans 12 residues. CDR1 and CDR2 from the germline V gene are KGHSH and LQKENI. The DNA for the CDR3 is TGTGCCAGCTCACCGGACAGTTACGAGCAGTACTTC. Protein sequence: CASSPDSYEQYF.

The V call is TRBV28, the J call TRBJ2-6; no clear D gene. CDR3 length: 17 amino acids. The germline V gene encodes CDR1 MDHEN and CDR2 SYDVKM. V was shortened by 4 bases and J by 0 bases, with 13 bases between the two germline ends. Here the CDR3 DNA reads TGTGCCAGCAGTTCCGGGTCCTTGAGCTCTGGGGCCAACGTCCTGACTTTC. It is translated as CASSSGSLSSGANVLTF.

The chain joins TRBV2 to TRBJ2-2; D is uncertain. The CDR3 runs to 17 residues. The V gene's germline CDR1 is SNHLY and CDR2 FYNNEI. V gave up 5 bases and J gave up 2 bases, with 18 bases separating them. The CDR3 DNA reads TGTGCCAGCAGTTTTCCGGTGGTTCGGATTAACACCGGGGAGCTGTTTTTT. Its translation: CASSFPVVRINTGELFF. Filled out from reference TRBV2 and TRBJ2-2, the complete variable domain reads EPEVTQTPSHQVTQMGQEVILRCVPISNHLYFYWYRQILGQKVEFLVSFYNNEISEKSEIFDDQFSVERPDGSNFTLKIRSTKLEDSAMYFCASSFPVVRINTGELFFGEGSRLTVL.

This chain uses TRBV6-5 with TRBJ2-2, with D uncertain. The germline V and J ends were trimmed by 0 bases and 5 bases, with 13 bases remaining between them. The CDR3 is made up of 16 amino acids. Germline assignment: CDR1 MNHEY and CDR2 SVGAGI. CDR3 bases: TGTGCCAGCAGTTACTCGATGGGGTTGGGAACCGGGGAGCTGTTTTTT. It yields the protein CASSYSMGLGTGELFF.

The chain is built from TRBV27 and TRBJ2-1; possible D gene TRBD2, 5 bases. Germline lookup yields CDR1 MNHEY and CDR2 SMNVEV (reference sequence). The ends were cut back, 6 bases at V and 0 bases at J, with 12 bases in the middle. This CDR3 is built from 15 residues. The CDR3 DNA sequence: TGTGCCAGCAGGAAGACTATTAGCTCCTACAATGAGCAGTTCTTC. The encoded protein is CASRKTISSYNEQFF.

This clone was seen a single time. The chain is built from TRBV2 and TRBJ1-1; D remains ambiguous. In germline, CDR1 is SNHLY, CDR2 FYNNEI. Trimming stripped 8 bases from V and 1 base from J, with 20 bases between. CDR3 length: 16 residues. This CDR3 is CASLKGRSGKNTEAFF. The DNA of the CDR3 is TGTGCCAGCTTAAAAGGGAGAAGCGGGAAGAACACTGAAGCTTTCTTT.

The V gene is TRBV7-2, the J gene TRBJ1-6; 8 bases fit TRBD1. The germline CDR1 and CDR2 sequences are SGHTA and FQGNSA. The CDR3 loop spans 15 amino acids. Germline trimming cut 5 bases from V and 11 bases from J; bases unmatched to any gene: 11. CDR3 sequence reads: CASSSSGTGITPLHF. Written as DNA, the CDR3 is TGTGCCAGCAGCAGCTCCGGGACAGGTATCACACCCCTCCACTTT.

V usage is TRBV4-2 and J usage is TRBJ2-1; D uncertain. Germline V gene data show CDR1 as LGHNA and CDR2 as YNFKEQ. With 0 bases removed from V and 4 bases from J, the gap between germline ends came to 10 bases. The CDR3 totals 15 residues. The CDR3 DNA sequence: TGTGCCAGCAGCCAAGATCAGGCAGATTACAATGAGCAGTTCTTC. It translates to CASSQDQADYNEQFF.

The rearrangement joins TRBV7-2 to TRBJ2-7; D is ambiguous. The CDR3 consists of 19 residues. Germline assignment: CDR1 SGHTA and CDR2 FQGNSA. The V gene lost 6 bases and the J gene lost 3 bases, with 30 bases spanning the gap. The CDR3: CASSPFSGPWTPDHYEQYF. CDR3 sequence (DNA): TGTGCCAGCAGTCCATTTTCGGGCCCTTGGACGCCGGATCACTACGAGCAGTACTTC.

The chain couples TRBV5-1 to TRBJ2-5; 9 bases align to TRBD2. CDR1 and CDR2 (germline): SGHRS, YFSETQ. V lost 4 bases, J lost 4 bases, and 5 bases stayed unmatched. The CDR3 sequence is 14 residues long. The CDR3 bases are TGCGCCAGCAGCGGTGGACTAGCGCTAGAGACCCAGTACTTC. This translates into CASSGGLALETQYF.

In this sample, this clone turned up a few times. The CDR3 spells CSVRQGDQPQHF. The CDR3 region has the DNA TGCAGCGTGCGACAGGGGGATCAGCCCCAGCATTTT. This chain joins TRBV29-1 and TRBJ1-5; 9 bases are a match to TRBD1. This CDR3 contains 12 residues. V lost 6 bases to trimming and J lost 5 bases; unmatched junction nucleotides: 2. Germline V CDR1 and CDR2: SQVTM, ANQGSEA. The variable domain in full, completed from reference TRBV29-1 and TRBJ1-5, reads SAVISQKPSRDICQRGTSLTIQCQVDSQVTMMFWYRQQPGQSLTLIATANQGSEATYESGFVIDKFPISRPNLTFSTLTVSNMSPEDSSIYLCSVRQGDQPQHFGDGTRLSIL.

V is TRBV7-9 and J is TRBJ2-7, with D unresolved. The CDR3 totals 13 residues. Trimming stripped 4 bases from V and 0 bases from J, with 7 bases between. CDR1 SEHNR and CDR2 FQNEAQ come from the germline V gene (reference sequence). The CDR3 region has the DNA TGTGCCAGCAGCTCAACGAACTCCTACGAGCAGTACTTC. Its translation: CASSSTNSYEQYF.

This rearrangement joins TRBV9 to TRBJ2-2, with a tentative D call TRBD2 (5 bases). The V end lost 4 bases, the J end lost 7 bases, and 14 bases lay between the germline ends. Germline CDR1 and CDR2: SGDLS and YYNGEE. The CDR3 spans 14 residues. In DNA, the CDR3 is TGTGCCAGCAGCCCAGAACTAGTTCTCGGGGAGCTGTTTTTT. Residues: CASSPELVLGELFF.

The CDR3 nucleotides are TGTGCCAGCATCCCCCCGGGGAGGGGGCGTACTGAAGCTTTCTTT. It codes for CASIPPGRGRTEAFF. V usage is TRBV6-1 and J usage is TRBJ1-1; 7 bases fit TRBD1. The CDR3 length is 15 residues. The germline V gene encodes CDR1 MNHNS and CDR2 SASEGT. J gave up 5 bases and V 7 bases, and 13 bases lay outside the gene matches.

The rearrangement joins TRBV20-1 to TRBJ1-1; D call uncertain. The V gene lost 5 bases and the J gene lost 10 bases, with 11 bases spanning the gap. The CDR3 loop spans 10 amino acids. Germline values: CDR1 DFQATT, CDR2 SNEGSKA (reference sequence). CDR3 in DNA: TGCAGTGCTGGTTCGGGAGGAGCTTTCTTT. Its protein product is CSAGSGGAFF.

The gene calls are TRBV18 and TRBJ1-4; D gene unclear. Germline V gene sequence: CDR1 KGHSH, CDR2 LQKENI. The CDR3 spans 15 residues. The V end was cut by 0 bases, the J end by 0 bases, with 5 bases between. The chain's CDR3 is CASSPPGATNEKLFF. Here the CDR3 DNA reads TGTGCCAGCTCACCACCCGGAGCAACTAATGAAAAACTGTTTTTT.

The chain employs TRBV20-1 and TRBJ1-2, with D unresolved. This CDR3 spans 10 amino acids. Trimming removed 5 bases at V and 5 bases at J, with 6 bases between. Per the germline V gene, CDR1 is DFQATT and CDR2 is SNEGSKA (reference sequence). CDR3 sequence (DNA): TGCAGTGCTGGGGTTTATGGCTACACCTTC. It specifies CSAGVYGYTF.

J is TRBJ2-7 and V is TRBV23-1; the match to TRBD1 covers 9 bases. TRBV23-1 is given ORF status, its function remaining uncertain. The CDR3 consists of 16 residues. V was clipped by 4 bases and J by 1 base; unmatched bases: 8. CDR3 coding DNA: TGCGCCAGCAGTCCCACGGACAGGGGCCTATCCTACGAGCAGTACTTC. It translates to CASSPTDRGLSYEQYF.

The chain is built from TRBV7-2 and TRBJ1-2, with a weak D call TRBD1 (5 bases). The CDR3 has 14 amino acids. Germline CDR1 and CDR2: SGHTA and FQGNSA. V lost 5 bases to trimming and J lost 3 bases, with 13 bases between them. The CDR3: CASSPMTVYYGYTF. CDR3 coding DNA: TGTGCCAGCAGCCCAATGACAGTGTACTATGGCTACACCTTC.

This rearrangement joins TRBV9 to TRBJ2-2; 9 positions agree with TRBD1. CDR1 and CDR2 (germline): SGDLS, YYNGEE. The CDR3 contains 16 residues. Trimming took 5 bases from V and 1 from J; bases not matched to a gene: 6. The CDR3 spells CASRRTGGKNTGELFF. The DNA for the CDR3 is TGTGCCAGCAGGAGAACAGGGGGCAAGAACACCGGGGAGCTGTTTTTT.

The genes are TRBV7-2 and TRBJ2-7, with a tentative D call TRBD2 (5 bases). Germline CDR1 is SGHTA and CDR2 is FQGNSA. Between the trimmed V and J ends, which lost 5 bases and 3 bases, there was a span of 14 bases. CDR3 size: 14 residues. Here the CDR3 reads CASSAPPGVYEQYF. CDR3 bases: TGTGCCAGCAGCGCCCCTCCCGGGGTCTACGAGCAGTACTTC.

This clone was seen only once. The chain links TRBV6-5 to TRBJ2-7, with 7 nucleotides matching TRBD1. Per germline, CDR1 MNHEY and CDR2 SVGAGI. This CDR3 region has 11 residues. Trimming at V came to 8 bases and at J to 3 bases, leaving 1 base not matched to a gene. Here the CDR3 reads CASGDSYEQYF. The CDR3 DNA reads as TGTGCCAGCGGGGACAGCTACGAGCAGTACTTC.